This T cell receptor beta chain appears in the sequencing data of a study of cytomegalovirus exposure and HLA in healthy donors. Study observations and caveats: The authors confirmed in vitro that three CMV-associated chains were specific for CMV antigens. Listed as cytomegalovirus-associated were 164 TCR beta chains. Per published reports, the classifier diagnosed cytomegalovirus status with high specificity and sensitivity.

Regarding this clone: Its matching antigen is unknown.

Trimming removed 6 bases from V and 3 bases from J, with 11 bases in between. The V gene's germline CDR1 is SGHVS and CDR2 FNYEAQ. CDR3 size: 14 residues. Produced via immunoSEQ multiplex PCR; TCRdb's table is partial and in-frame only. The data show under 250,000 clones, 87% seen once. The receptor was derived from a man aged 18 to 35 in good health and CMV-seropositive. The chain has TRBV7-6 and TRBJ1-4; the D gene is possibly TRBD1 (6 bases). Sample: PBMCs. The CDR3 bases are TGTGCCAGCAGTTACGGACAGTCTAATGAAAAACTGTTTTTT. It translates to CASSYGQSNEKLFF. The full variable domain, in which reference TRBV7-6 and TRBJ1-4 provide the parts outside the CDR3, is GAGVSQSPRYKVTKRGQDVALRCDPISGHVSLYWYRQALGQGPEFLTYFNYEAQQDKSGLPNDRFSAERPEGSISTLTIQRTEQRDSAMYRCASSYGQSNEKLFFGSGTQLSVL.